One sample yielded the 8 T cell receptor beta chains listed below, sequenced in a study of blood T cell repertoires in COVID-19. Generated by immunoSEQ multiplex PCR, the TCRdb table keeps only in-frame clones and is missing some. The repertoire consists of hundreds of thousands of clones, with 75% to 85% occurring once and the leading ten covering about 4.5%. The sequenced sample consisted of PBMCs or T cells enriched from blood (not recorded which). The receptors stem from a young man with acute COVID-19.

The CDR3 is CASVRDTQEKLFF. As DNA, the CDR3 is TGTGCCAGCGTAAGGGACACGCAAGAAAAACTGTTTTTT. The chain recombines TRBV2 with TRBJ1-4, with D possibly TRBD1 on 6 matching bases. From germline, CDR1 is SNHLY and CDR2 FYNNEI. The CDR3 is 13 residues long. V dropped 8 bases and J dropped 8 bases, with 15 bases sitting between them.

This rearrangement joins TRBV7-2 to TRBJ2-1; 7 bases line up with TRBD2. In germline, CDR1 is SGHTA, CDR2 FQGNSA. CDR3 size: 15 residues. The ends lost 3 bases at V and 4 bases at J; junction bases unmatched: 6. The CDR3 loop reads CASSLGAGMYNEQFF. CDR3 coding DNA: TGTGCCAGCAGCTTGGGAGCGGGGATGTACAATGAGCAGTTCTTC.

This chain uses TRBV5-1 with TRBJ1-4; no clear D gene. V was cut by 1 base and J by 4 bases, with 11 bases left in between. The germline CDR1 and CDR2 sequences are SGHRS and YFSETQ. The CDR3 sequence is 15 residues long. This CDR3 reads CASSLLPGNNEKLFF. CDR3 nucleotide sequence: TGCGCCAGCAGCTTGCTCCCAGGCAATAATGAAAAACTGTTTTTT.

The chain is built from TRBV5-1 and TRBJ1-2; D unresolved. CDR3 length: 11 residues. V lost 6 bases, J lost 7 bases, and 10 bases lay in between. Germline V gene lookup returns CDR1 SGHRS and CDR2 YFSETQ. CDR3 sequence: CASTSVSGYTF. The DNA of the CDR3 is TGCGCCAGCACCTCGGTAAGTGGCTACACCTTC.

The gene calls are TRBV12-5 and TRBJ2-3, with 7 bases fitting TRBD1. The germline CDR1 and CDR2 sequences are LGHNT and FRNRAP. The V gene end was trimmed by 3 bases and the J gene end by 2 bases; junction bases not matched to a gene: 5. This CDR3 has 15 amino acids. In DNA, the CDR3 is TGTGCTAGTGGTTTAGGGGACAGAGACACAGATACGCAGTATTTT. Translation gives CASGLGDRDTDTQYF.

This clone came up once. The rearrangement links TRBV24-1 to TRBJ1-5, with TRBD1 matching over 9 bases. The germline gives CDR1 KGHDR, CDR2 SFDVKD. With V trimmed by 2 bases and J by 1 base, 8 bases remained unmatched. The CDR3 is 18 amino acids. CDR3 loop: CATSDYGQGFSSNQPQHF. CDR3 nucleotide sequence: TGTGCCACCAGTGATTACGGACAGGGGTTCTCGAGCAATCAGCCCCAGCATTTT.

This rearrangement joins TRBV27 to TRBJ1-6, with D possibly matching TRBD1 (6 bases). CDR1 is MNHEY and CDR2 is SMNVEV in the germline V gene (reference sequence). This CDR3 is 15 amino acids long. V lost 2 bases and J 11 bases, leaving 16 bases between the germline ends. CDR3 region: CASSLGGAVTAPLHF. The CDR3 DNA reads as TGTGCCAGCAGTTTAGGGGGCGCGGTTACGGCACCCCTCCACTTT.

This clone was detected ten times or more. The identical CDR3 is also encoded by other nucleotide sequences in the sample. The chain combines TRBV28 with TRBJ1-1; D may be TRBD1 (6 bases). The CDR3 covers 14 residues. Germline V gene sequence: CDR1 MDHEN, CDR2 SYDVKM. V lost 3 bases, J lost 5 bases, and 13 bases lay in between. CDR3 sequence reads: CASSFRGRGTEAFF. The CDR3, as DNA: TGTGCCAGCAGTTTCAGGGGACGAGGAACTGAAGCTTTCTTT.